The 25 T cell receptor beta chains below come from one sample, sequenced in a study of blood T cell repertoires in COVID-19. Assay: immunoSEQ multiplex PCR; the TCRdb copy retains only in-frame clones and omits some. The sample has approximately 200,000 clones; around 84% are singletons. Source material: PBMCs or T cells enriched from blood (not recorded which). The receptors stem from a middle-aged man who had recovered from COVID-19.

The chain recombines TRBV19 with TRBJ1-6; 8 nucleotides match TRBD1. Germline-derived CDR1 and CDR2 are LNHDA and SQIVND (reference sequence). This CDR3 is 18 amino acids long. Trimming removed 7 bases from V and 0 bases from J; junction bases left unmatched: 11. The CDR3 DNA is TGTGCCAGTACCCCAAGGACAGGGCCCAGCTCCTATAATTCACCCCTCCACTTT. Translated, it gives CASTPRTGPSSYNSPLHF.

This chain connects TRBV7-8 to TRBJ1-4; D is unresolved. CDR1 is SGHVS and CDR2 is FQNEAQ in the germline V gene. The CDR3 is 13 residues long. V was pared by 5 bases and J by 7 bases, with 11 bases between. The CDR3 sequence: CASSVRPGEKLFF. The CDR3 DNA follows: TGTGCCAGCAGCGTACGACCGGGTGAAAAACTGTTTTTT.

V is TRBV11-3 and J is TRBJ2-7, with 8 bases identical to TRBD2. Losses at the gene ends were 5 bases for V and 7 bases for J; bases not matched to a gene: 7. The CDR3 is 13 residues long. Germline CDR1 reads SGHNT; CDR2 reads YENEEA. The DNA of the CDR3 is TGTGCCAGCAGCCCCGGGACTAGAATTGAGCAGTACTTC. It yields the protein CASSPGTRIEQYF.

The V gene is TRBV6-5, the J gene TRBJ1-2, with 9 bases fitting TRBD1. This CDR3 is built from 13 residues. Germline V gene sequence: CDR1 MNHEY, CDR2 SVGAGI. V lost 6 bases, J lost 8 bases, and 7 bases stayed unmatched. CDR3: CASSTTGGQGYTF. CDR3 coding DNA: TGTGCCAGCAGCACCACAGGGGGCCAAGGCTACACCTTC.

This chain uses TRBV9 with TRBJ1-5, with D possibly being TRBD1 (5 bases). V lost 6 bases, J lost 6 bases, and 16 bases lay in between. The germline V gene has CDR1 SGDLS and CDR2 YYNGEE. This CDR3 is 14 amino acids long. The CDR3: CASKPPGVGQPQHF. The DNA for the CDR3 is TGTGCCAGCAAACCACCGGGGGTCGGTCAGCCCCAGCATTTT.

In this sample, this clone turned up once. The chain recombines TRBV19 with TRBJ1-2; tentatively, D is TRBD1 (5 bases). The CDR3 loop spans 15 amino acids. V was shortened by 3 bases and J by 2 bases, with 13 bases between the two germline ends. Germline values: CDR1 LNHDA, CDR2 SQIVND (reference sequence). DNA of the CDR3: TGTGCCAGTAGTATTGGGGCAGGTCGCAACTATGGCTACACCTTC. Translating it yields CASSIGAGRNYGYTF.

The CDR3 coding sequence is TGTGCCAGCAGCCAAGATATCAGGGATACGCAGTATTTT. Translated: CASSQDIRDTQYF. The chain has TRBV14 and TRBJ2-3; D gene ambiguous. The ends were cut back, 0 bases at V and 6 bases at J, with 7 bases in the middle. The germline CDR1 and CDR2 sequences are SGHDN and FVKESK. This CDR3 has 13 amino acids. Full variable domain (outside the CDR3, taken from reference TRBV14 and TRBJ2-3): EAGVTQFPSHSVIEKGQTVTLRCDPISGHDNLYWYRRVMGKEIKFLLHFVKESKQDESGMPNNRFLAERTGGTYSTLKVQPAELEDSGVYFCASSQDIRDTQYFGPGTRLTVL.

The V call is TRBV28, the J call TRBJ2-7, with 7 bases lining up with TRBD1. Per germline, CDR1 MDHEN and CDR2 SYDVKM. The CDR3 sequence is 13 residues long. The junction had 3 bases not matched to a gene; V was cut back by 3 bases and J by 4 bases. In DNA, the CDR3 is TGTGCCAGCAGTTTTAGCAGGGGGTACGAGCAGTACTTC. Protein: CASSFSRGYEQYF. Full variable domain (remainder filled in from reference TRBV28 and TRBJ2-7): DVKVTQSSRYLVKRTGEKVFLECVQDMDHENMFWYRQDPGLGLRLIYFSYDVKMKEKGDIPEGYSVSREKKERFSLILESASTNQTSMYLCASSFSRGYEQYFGPGTRLTVT.

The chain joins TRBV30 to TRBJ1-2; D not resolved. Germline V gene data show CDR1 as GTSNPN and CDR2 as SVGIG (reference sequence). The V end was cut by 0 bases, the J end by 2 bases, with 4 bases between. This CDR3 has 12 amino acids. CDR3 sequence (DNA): TGTGCCTGGAGTGTACGGAACTATGGCTACACCTTC. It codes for CAWSVRNYGYTF.

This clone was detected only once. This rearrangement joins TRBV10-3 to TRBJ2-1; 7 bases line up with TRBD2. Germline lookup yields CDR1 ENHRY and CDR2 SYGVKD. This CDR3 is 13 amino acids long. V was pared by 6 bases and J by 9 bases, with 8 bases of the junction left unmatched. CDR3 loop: CAISRTSLGEQFF. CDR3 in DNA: TGTGCCATCAGCCGGACTAGTCTAGGTGAGCAGTTCTTC.

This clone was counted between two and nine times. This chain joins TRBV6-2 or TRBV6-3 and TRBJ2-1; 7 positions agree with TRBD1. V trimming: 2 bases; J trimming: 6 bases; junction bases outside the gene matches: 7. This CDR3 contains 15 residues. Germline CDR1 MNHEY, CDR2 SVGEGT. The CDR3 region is CASSYGRGRGNEQFF. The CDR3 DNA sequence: TGTGCCAGCAGTTACGGTAGGGGGCGAGGCAATGAGCAGTTCTTC.

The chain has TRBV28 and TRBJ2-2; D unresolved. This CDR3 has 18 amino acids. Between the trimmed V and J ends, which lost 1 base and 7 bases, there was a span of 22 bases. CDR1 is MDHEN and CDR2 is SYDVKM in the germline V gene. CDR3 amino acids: CASSLSIYFGFGGGELFF. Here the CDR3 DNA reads TGTGCCAGCAGTTTATCGATATATTTCGGGTTCGGTGGCGGGGAGCTGTTTTTT.

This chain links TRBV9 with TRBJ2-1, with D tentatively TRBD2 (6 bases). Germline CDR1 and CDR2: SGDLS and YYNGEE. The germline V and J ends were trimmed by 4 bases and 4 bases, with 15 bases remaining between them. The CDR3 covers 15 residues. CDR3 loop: CASSPPGGEYNEQFF. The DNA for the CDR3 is TGTGCCAGCAGCCCCCCCGGCGGGGAATACAATGAGCAGTTCTTC.

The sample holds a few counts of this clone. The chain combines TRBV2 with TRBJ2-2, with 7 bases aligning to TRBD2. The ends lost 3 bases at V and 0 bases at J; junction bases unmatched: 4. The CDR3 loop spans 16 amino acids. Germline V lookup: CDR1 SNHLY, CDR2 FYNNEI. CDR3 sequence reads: CASSEVGGANTGELFF. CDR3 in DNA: TGTGCCAGCAGTGAGGTGGGAGGGGCGAACACCGGGGAGCTGTTTTTT.

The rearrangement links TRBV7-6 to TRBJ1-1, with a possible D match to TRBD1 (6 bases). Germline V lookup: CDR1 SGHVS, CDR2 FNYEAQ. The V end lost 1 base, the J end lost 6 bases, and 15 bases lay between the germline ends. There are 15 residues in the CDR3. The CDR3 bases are TGTGCCAGCAGCTTAGAGCGGGGGGCGCGGTCTGAAGCTTTCTTT. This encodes CASSLERGARSEAFF.

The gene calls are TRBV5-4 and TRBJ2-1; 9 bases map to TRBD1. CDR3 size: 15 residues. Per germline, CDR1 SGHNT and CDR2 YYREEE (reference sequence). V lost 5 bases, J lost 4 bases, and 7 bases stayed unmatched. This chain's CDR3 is CASSPGQGVYNEQFF. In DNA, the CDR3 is TGTGCCAGCAGTCCGGGACAGGGAGTTTACAATGAGCAGTTCTTC.

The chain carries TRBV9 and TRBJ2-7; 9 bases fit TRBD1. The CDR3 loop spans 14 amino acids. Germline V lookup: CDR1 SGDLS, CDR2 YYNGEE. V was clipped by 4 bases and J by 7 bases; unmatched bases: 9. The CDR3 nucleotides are TGTGCCAGCAGCTTCCGGGACAGGGCCGGGGAGCAGTACTTC. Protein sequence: CASSFRDRAGEQYF.

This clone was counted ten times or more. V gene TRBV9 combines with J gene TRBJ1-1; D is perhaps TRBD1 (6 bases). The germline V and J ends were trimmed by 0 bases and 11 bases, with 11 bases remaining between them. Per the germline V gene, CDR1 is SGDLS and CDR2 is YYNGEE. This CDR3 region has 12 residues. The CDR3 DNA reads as TGTGCCAGCAGCGTAGATGGGGGCTCTGCTTTCTTT. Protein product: CASSVDGGSAFF.

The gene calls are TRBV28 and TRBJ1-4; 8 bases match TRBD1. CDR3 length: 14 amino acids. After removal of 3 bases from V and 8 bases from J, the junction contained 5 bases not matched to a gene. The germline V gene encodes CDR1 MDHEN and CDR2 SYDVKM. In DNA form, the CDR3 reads TGTGCCAGCAGTTTCGGGACAGGCCACGAAAAACTGTTTTTT. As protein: CASSFGTGHEKLFF.

The CDR3 is CASSSRGGETQYF. CDR3 DNA: TGTGCCAGCAGTTCAAGGGGAGGGGAGACCCAGTACTTC. The V gene is TRBV27, the J gene TRBJ2-5; 7 positions match TRBD2. CDR3 length: 13 residues. Per germline, CDR1 MNHEY and CDR2 SMNVEV (reference sequence). Trimming took 4 bases from V and 5 from J; bases not matched to a gene: 4.

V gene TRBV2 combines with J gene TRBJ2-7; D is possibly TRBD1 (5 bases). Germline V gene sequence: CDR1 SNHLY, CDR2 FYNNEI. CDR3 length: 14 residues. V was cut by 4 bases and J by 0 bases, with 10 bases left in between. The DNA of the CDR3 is TGTGCCAGCAGTGGCAGGGTTAGCTCCTACGAGCAGTACTTC. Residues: CASSGRVSSYEQYF.

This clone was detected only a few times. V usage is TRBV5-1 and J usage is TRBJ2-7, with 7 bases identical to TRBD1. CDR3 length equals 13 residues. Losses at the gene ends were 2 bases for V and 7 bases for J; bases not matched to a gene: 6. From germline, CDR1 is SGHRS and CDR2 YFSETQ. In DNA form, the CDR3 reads TGCGCCAGCAGCTTAGGGGGCTCAGGGGAGCAGTACTTC. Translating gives CASSLGGSGEQYF.

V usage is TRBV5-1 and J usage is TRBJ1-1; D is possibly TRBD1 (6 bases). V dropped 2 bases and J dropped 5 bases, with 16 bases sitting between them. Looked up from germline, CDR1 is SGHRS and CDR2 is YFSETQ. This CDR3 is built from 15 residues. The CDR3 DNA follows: TGCGCCAGCAGCTTATACAGGGTCGGATCGACTGAAGCTTTCTTT. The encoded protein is CASSLYRVGSTEAFF.

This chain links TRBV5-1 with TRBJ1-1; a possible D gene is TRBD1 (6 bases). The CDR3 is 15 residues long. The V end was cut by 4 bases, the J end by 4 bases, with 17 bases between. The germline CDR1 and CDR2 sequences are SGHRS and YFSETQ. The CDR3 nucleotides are TGCGCCAGCAGCCGGACGGCGGGGGCGGCCACTGAAGCTTTCTTT. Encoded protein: CASSRTAGAATEAFF.

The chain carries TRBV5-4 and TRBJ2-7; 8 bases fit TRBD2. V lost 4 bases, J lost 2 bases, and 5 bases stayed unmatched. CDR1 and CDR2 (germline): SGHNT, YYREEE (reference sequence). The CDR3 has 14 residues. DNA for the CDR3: TGTGCCAGCAGCCATAGCGGGAACCCCTACGAGCAGTACTTC. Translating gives CASSHSGNPYEQYF.